Presented here are 6 T cell receptor beta chains from one specimen sequenced in a study of T cell responses to AZD1222 COVID-19 vaccine (dated by TCRdb to the early 2020s). Library method: the immunoSEQ multiplex PCR assay. Imported from immuneACCESS, the table was reduced by TCRdb to in-frame sequences with V and J called. These copies leave out some clones; in studies compared against another copy, an unresolved V gene accounts for under half, and the cause of the remainder is not known. This sample holds 200,000 to 250,000 clones; around 94% were observed only once. Of the sample, around 1.7% falls within the top ten clones. The intended sense of this specimen's time point label: about 28 days (+/-7) after the second vaccine dose. The sample's treatment or condition label is to be understood as: meningococcal conjugate vaccine given as trial control. Sequencing used peripheral blood, obtained 28 days after the second dose of the MenACWY control vaccine. The source of these receptors is an adult who received the MenACWY meningococcal vaccine as a control.

The V call is TRBV9, the J call TRBJ2-3; 7 nucleotides agree with TRBD2. Losses at the gene ends were 4 bases for V and 6 bases for J; bases not matched to a gene: 11. Germline assignment: CDR1 SGDLS and CDR2 YYNGEE. CDR3 length: 15 amino acids. The CDR3 DNA is TGTGCCAGCAGCCCTGGCGGACTAGAGGCTGATACGCAGTATTTT. Protein: CASSPGGLEADTQYF.

The rearrangement links TRBV19 to TRBJ2-1, with D possibly matching TRBD1 (6 bases). Germline V gives CDR1 LNHDA, CDR2 SQIVND (reference sequence). V shed 5 bases and J shed 3 bases, with 8 bases lying between them. This CDR3 comprises 13 residues. The CDR3 DNA follows: TGTGCCAGTAGTGGGGACATCTACAATGAGCAGTTCTTC. Its protein is CASSGDIYNEQFF.

The J gene is TRBJ1-1, the V gene TRBV19, with D unclear. V shed 8 bases and J shed 4 bases, with 8 bases lying between them. This CDR3 spans 11 amino acids. CDR1 is LNHDA and CDR2 is SQIVND in the germline V gene (reference sequence). DNA of the CDR3: TGTGCCAGTGGTACTTCCACTGAAGCTTTCTTT. Translated: CASGTSTEAFF.

V gene TRBV6-1 combines with J gene TRBJ2-2; 8 nucleotides line up with TRBD2. This CDR3 region has 18 residues. Unmatched junction bases numbered 7, after V lost 1 base and J lost 0 bases. Germline V gene lookup returns CDR1 MNHNS and CDR2 SASEGT. The CDR3 nucleotides read TGTGCCAGCAGTGAAGTTGGTAGCGGGACGACGAACACCGGGGAGCTGTTTTTT. Translation gives CASSEVGSGTTNTGELFF.

V gene TRBV6-5 combines with J gene TRBJ2-1; TRBD2 is a possible D gene (6 bases). Germline loops: CDR1 MNHEY, CDR2 SVGAGI. Trimming cost V 7 bases and J 4 bases, with 14 bases left between them. The CDR3 sequence is 14 residues long. CDR3 DNA sequence: TGTGCCAGCAACCTCCCGGCGGGGTACAATGAGCAGTTCTTC. Residues: CASNLPAGYNEQFF.

The chain links TRBV28 to TRBJ1-1; D ambiguous. Germline V gene data show CDR1 as MDHEN and CDR2 as SYDVKM. V dropped 4 bases and J dropped 0 bases, with 9 bases sitting between them. The CDR3 contains 14 residues. CDR3 nucleotides: TGTGCCAGCAGTTCGACAATGCTGAACACTGAAGCTTTCTTT. It yields the protein CASSSTMLNTEAFF.